This is a list of T cell receptor beta chains from one sample in a study of CD8 T cells in Susac syndrome. MiXCR was run by TCRdb on the immunoSEQ multiplex PCR reads, yielding one entry per CDR3 protein. The table records 300,000 to 350,000 distinct CDR3 sequences, roughly 94% of them present only once. Material for sequencing was CD4+ T cells from PBMCs. These receptors originate from a human donor with multiple sclerosis. Each CDR3 is given with its conserved first and last residue. A D gene is named only where the DNA matches it firmly. Size tells how often a clone was seen (once, few, many) or the class of an expanded clone, and some rows leave it out.

d_call | j_call | clone_size | v_call | cdr3_aa | cdr3_nt
TRBD2 | TRBJ2-5 | . | TRBV7-9 | CASREVGGGVETQYF | TGTGCCTCCAGGGAGGTTGGCGGGGGGGTGGAGACCCAGTACTTC
TRBD1 | TRBJ2-6 | . | TRBV9 | CASSVTQGAGANVLTF | TGTGCCAGCAGCGTGACACAGGGGGCTGGGGCCAACGTCCTGACTTTC
. | TRBJ1-4 | . | TRBV19 | CASSIDREKLFF | TGTGCCAGTAGTATAGATCGGGAAAAACTGTTTTTT
. | TRBJ2-3 | . | TRBV6-4 | CASSDHEGNTQYF | TGTGCCAGCAGTGACCACGAGGGGAATACGCAGTATTTT
TRBD1 | TRBJ1-1 | . | TRBV5-1 | CASSLPKTGDTEAFF | TGCGCCAGCAGCCTACCCAAGACAGGGGATACTGAAGCTTTCTTT
. | TRBJ2-7 | . | TRBV5-6 | CASSAGGSSYEQYF | TGTGCCAGCAGCGCCGGTGGGAGCTCCTACGAGCAGTACTTC
TRBD2 | TRBJ2-7 | . | TRBV7-6 | CASRSSGRAYLDYEQYF | TGTGCCAGCAGATCGAGCGGGAGAGCCTACCTAGACTACGAGCAGTACTTC
. | TRBJ1-1 | . | TRBV12-3/TRBV12-4 | CASSGPGAQNTEAFF | TGTGCCAGCAGTGGACCGGGAGCTCAGAACACTGAAGCTTTCTTT
. | TRBJ2-7 | . | TRBV20-1 | CSAREGLLSYEQYF | TGCAGTGCTAGAGAAGGGCTCCTGAGCTACGAGCAGTACTTC
TRBD2 | TRBJ2-7 | . | TRBV4-3 | CASSQGFPSGVPYEQYF | TGCGCCAGCAGCCAAGGATTTCCTAGCGGGGTGCCCTACGAGCAGTACTTC
. | TRBJ1-1 | . | TRBV11-1 | CASSPTDSPGPADEAFF | TGTGCCAGCAGCCCCACAGACAGTCCCGGCCCGGCTGATGAAGCTTTCTTT
. | TRBJ1-1 | . | TRBV28 | CATLGDVNTEAFF | TGTGCCACGCTTGGGGACGTGAACACTGAAGCTTTCTTT
TRBD2 | TRBJ2-7 | . | TRBV7-2 | CASSLAVGRDYEQYF | TGTGCCAGCAGCTTAGCAGTCGGGAGGGATTACGAGCAGTACTTC
TRBD1 | TRBJ2-6 | once | TRBV30 | CAWRTGNAGANVLTF | TGTGCCTGGAGGACAGGGAATGCTGGGGCCAACGTCCTGACTTTC
. | TRBJ1-2 | . | TRBV5-6 | CASSLGGRLGNYGYTF | TGTGCCAGCAGCTTGGGTGGTAGGCTGGGGAACTATGGCTACACCTTC
. | TRBJ2-2 | . | TRBV3-1 | CASSQDPHRELFF | TGTGCCAGCAGCCAAGACCCGCACCGGGAGCTGTTTTTT
. | TRBJ1-1 | . | TRBV2 | CASSLSGRATNTEAFF | TGTGCCAGCAGTTTAAGTGGTCGCGCCACGAACACTGAAGCTTTCTTT
TRBD1 | TRBJ2-7 | . | TRBV5-6 | CASSLPTGDYEQYF | TGTGCCAGCAGCTTGCCGACAGGGGACTACGAGCAGTACTTC
. | TRBJ2-3 | . | TRBV7-2 | CASSLGRQADTQYF | TGTGCCAGCAGCTTAGGCAGACAGGCAGATACGCAGTATTTT
. | TRBJ2-1 | . | TRBV11-2 | CASKGGSAYLGDEQFF | TGTGCCAGCAAGGGGGGTAGCGCGTACCTTGGGGATGAGCAGTTCTTC
. | TRBJ2-3 | . | TRBV29-1 | CSVARDPNTDTQYF | TGCAGCGTTGCGCGGGACCCAAACACAGATACGCAGTATTTT
. | TRBJ1-4 | . | TRBV19 | CASSRTVTGNEKLFF | TGTGCCAGTAGCCGGACAGTTACGGGGAATGAAAAACTGTTTTTT
. | TRBJ2-1 | . | TRBV30 | CAWSVRGSSYNEQFF | TGTGCCTGGAGTGTACGGGGAAGCTCCTACAATGAGCAGTTCTTC
. | TRBJ1-1 | . | TRBV19 | CASKQGLRTTEAFF | TGTGCCAGTAAACAGGGCTTACGGACCACTGAAGCTTTCTTT
TRBD1 | TRBJ1-2 | . | TRBV11-2 | CASSLRGGQGDYGYTF | TGTGCCAGCAGCTTAAGGGGGGGACAGGGGGACTATGGCTACACCTTC
. | TRBJ2-5 | . | TRBV24-1 | CATSGSTETQYF | TGTGCCACCAGTGGTTCCACGGAGACCCAGTACTTC
. | TRBJ2-3 | . | TRBV6-1 | CASTRRRDTDTQYF | TGTGCCAGCACTAGACGCAGGGACACAGATACGCAGTATTTT
. | TRBJ2-5 | . | TRBV5-6 | CASSLETGGGKETQYF | TGTGCCAGCAGCTTGGAAACGGGCGGGGGCAAAGAGACCCAGTACTTC
TRBD1 | TRBJ2-5 | . | TRBV5-4 | CASSLRQGAETQYF | TGTGCCAGCAGCTTGCGGCAGGGGGCAGAGACCCAGTACTTC
. | TRBJ2-1 | . | TRBV20-1 | CSARETVYNEQFF | TGCAGTGCTAGAGAGACAGTTTACAATGAGCAGTTCTTC
TRBD2 | TRBJ2-7 | . | TRBV18 | CASSPGGGGDEQYF | TGTGCCAGCTCACCGGGCGGCGGGGGGGACGAGCAGTACTTC
TRBD2 | TRBJ2-2 | . | TRBV9 | CASTRTSGLTGELFF | TGTGCCAGCACCCGGACTAGCGGGCTCACCGGGGAGCTGTTTTTT
. | TRBJ2-1 | . | TRBV6-2/TRBV6-3 | CASNISVGVYNEQFF | TGTGCCAGCAATATTTCGGTAGGGGTATACAATGAGCAGTTCTTC
TRBD1 | TRBJ2-2 | . | TRBV3-1 | CASSYDRGGTNTGELFF | TGTGCCAGCAGCTACGACAGGGGGGGAACGAACACCGGGGAGCTGTTTTTT
. | TRBJ1-4 | . | TRBV12-3/TRBV12-4 | CASSLGLGIQEKLFF | TGTGCCAGCAGTCTTGGCTTAGGGATACAGGAAAAACTGTTTTTT
TRBD1 | TRBJ2-3 | . | TRBV30 | CAWTRDRAKADTQYF | TGTGCCTGGACTCGGGACAGGGCGAAGGCAGATACGCAGTATTTT
. | TRBJ2-3 | . | TRBV6-1 | CASTEDLGGYTDTQYF | TGTGCCAGCACCGAAGACCTGGGCGGTTACACAGATACGCAGTATTTT
TRBD2 | TRBJ2-7 | . | TRBV5-1 | CASSQPLAGAAEQYF | TGCGCCAGCAGTCAACCCTTGGCGGGAGCTGCCGAGCAGTACTTC
. | TRBJ2-1 | once | TRBV6-1 | CASRGGKGFDEQFF | TGTGCCAGCAGGGGGGGAAAAGGTTTCGATGAGCAGTTCTTC
. | TRBJ1-3 | . | TRBV20-1 | CSVPGTTFSGNTIYF | TGCAGTGTTCCAGGGACGACCTTCTCTGGAAACACCATATATTTT
. | TRBJ1-6 | . | TRBV6-4 | CASSTEGGAGSPLHF | TGTGCCAGCAGTACCGAGGGGGGCGCGGGTTCACCCCTCCACTTT
TRBD1 | TRBJ1-1 | . | TRBV5-6 | CASSLLQGAILEAFF | TGTGCCAGCAGCTTGTTGCAGGGGGCGATACTAGAAGCTTTCTTT
. | TRBJ2-7 | . | TRBV12-3/TRBV12-4 | CASSLSHGRTYEQYF | TGTGCCAGCAGTTTGAGTCACGGCCGGACCTACGAGCAGTACTTC
TRBD1 | TRBJ1-4 | . | TRBV27 | CASRETGPWEKLFF | TGTGCCAGCAGAGAGACAGGGCCTTGGGAAAAACTGTTTTTT
. | TRBJ2-3 | . | TRBV20-1 | CSASSASGTDTQYF | TGCAGTGCTAGTTCGGCTAGCGGCACAGATACGCAGTATTTT